The T cell receptor beta chain described here comes from a study of naive and memory T cell subsets. Study-level points and caveats: This RNA-based method may be sensitive to activation-related transcript changes.

Ligated cDNA underwent four rounds of PCR with nested alpha and beta constant region primers and SP2. For blood and skin samples, reverse transcription used TCR alpha and beta constant primers. TCRdb itself ran the UMI-ligation and nested PCR reads through MiXCR, one entry per CDR3 protein. The sample records roughly 860 distinct CDR3 sequences, 3.7% being singletons. CDR1 is MNHNS, CDR2 SASEGT, per germline. V gave up 0 bases and J gave up 2 bases, with 7 bases separating them. This CDR3 region has 14 residues. A UMI-containing oligonucleotide was joined by 3' ligation to the TCR cDNA template. In its sample, this clonotype ranks as large. Its antigen remains unknown.

Material: skin, obtained from a tuberculin skin test site or a saline-injected site (not recorded which). The sequence was obtained from an adult in good health. The V and J genes are TRBV6-1 and TRBJ1-2; D uncertain. CDR3 amino acids: CASSEAPGNYGYTF. As DNA, the CDR3 is TGTGCCAGCAGTGAAGCACCGGGAAACTATGGCTACACCTTC.